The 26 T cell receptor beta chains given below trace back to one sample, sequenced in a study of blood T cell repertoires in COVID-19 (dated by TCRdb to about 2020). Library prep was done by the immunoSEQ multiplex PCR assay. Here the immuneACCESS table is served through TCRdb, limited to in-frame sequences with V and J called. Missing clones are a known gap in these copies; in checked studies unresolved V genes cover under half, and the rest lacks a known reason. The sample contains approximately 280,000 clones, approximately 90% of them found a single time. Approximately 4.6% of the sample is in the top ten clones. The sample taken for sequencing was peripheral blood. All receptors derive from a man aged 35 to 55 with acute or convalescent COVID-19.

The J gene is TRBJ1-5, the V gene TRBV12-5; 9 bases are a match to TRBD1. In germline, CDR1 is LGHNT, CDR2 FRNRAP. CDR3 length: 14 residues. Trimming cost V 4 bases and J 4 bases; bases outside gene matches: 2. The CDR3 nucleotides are TGTGCTAGTGGTTCCGGACAGGGGAATCAGCCCCAGCATTTT. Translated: CASGSGQGNQPQHF.

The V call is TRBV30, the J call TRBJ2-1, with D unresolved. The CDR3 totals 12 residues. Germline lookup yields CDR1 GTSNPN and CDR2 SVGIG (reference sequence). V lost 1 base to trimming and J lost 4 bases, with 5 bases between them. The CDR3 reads CAWSGTYNEQFF. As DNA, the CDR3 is TGTGCCTGGAGTGGAACTTACAATGAGCAGTTCTTC. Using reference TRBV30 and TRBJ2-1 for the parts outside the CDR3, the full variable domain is SQTIHQWPATLVQPVGSPLSLECTVEGTSNPNLYWYRQAAGRGLQLLFYSVGIGQISSEVPQNLSASRPQDRQFILSSKKLLLSDSGFYLCAWSGTYNEQFFGPGTRLTVL.

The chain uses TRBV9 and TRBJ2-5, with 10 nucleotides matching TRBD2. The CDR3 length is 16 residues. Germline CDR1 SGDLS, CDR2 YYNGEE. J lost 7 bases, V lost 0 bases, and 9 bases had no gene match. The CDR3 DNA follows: TGTGCCAGCAGCGTAGCTCCCACTAGCGGGGTGGGGACCCAGTACTTC. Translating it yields CASSVAPTSGVGTQYF.

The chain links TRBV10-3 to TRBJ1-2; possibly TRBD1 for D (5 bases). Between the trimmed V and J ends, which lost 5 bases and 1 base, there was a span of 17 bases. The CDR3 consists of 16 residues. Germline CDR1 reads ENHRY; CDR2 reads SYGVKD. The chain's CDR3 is CAISRLRGEFNYGYTF. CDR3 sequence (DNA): TGTGCCATCAGTCGCCTACGGGGGGAATTTAACTATGGCTACACCTTC.

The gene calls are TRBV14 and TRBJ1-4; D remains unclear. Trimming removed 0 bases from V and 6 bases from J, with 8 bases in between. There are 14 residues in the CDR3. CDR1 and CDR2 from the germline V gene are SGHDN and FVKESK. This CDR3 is CASSQDLTDEKLFF. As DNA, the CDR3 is TGTGCCAGCAGCCAAGATTTAACAGATGAAAAACTGTTTTTT.

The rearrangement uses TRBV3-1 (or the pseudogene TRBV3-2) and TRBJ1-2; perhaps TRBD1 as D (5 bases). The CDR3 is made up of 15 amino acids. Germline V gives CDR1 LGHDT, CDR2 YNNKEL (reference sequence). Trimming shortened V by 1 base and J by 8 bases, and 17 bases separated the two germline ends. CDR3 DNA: TGTGCCAGCAGCCAAGGGAGGGACTTCATCGGCGGCTACACCTTC. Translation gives CASSQGRDFIGGYTF.

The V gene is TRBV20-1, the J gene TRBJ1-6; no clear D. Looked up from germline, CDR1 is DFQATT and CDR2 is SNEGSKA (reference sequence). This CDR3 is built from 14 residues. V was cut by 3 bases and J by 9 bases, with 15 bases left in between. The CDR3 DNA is TGCAGTGCTAGTGATGTCGGGTTCGGTTCACCCCTCCACTTT. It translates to CSASDVGFGSPLHF.

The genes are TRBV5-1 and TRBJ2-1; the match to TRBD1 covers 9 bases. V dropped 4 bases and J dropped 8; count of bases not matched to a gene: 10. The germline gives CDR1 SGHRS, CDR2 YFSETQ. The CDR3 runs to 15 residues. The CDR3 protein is CASSGGDRVVDEQFF. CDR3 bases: TGCGCCAGCAGCGGAGGGGACAGGGTGGTGGATGAGCAGTTCTTC.

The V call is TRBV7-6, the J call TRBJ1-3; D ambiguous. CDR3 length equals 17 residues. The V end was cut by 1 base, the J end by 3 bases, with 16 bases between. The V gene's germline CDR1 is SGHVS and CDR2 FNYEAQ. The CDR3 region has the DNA TGTGCCAGCAGCTTAGGGAACCGAGGCCCGATTGGAAACACCATATATTTT. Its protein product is CASSLGNRGPIGNTIYF.

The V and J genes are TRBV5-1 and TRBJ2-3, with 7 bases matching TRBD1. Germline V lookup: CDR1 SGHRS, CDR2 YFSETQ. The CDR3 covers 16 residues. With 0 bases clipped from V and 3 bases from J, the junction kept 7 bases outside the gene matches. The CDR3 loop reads CASSLVPGQPTDTQYF. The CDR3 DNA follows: TGCGCCAGCAGCTTGGTACCGGGACAGCCTACAGATACGCAGTATTTT.

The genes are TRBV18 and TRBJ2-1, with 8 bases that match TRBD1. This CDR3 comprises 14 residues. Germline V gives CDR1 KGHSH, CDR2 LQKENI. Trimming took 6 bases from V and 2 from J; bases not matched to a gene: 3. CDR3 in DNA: TGTGCCAGCTCCCTGGACAGGGCCTACAATGAGCAGTTCTTC. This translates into CASSLDRAYNEQFF.

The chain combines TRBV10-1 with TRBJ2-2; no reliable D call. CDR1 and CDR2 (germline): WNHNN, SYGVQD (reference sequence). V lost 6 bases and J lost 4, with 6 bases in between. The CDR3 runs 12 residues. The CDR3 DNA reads TGCGCCAGCAGGGCCTTCACCGGGGAGCTGTTTTTT. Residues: CASRAFTGELFF.

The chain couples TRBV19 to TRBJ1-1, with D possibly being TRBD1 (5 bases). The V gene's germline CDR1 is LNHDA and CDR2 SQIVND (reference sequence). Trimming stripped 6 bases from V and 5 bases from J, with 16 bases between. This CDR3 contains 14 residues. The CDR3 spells CASSPGGLGTEAFF. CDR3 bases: TGTGCCAGTAGCCCGGGGGGATTGGGGACTGAAGCTTTCTTT.

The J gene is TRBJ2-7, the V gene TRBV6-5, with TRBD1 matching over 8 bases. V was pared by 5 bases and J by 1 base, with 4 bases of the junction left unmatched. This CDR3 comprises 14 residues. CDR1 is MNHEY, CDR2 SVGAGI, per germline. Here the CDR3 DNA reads TGTGCCAGCAGTCCGCGACAGGGGTCCTACGAGCAGTACTTC. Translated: CASSPRQGSYEQYF.

CDR3 DNA: TGCAGTGTGCGTAGCTCCTACGAGCAGTACTTC. Translation gives CSVRSSYEQYF. J is TRBJ2-7 and V is TRBV20-1; D remains unclear. Between the trimmed V and J ends, which lost 7 bases and 0 bases, there was a span of 7 bases. The CDR3 has 11 residues. The V gene's germline CDR1 is DFQATT and CDR2 SNEGSKA (reference sequence).

CDR3 residues: CASSLTQGDYGYTF. The CDR3 nucleotides are TGCGCCAGCAGTCTAACCCAGGGTGACTATGGCTACACCTTC. The chain has TRBV5-1 and TRBJ1-2; D possibly corresponds to TRBD1 (5 bases). The V gene's germline CDR1 is SGHRS and CDR2 YFSETQ. Trimming shortened V by 5 bases and J by 3 bases, and 14 bases separated the two germline ends. CDR3 length: 14 amino acids.

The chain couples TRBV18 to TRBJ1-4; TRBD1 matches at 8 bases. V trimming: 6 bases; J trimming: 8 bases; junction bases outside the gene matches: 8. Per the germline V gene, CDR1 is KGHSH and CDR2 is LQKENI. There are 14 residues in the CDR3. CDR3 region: CASSLGQGKEKLFF. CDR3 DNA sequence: TGTGCCAGCTCCCTCGGACAGGGTAAAGAAAAACTGTTTTTT.

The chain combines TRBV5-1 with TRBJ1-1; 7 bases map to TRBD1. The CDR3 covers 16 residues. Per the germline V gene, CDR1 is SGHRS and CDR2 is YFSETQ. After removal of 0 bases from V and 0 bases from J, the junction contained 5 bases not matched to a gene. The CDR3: CASSLAPGQVNTEAFF. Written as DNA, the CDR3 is TGCGCCAGCAGCTTGGCACCAGGACAGGTGAACACTGAAGCTTTCTTT. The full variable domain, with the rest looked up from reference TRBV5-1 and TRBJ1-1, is KAGVTQTPRYLIKTRGQQVTLSCSPISGHRSVSWYQQTPGQGLQFLFEYFSETQRNKGNFPGRFSGRQFSNSRSEMNVSTLELGDSALYLCASSLAPGQVNTEAFFGQGTRLTVV.

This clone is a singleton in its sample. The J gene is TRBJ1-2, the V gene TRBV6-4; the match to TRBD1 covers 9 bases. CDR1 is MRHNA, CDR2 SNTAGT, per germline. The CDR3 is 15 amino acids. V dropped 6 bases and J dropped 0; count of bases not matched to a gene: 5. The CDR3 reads CASRQGANPNYGYTF. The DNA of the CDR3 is TGTGCCAGCAGACAGGGGGCGAATCCTAACTATGGCTACACCTTC.

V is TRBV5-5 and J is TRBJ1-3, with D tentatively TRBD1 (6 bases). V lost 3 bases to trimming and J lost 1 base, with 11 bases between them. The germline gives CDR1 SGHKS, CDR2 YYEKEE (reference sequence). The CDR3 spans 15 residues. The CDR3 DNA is TGTGCCAGCAGCTCGTCCCAGGGGTCTGGAAACACCATATATTTT. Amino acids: CASSSSQGSGNTIYF.

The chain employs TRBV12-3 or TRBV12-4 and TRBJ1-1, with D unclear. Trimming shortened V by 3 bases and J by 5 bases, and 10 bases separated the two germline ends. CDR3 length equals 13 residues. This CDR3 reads CASSLNLRTEAFF. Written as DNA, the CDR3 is TGTGCCAGCAGTTTGAACTTGCGGACTGAAGCTTTCTTT.

For the CDR3, the DNA is TGTGCCAGCAGCTTAGAGGGCCGGGGTGGCACCATATATTTT. Translating gives CASSLEGRGGTIYF. The chain couples TRBV11-2 to TRBJ1-3; D is undetermined. The CDR3 is made up of 14 amino acids. Germline CDR1 reads SGHAT; CDR2 reads FQNNGV. Trimming pared 0 bases from V and 9 bases from J, leaving 12 bases between.

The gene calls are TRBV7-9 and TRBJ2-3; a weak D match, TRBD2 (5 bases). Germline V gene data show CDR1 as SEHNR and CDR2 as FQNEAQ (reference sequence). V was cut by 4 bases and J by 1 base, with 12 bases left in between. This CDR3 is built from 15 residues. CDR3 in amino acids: CASSSPSLGTDTQYF. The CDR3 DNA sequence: TGTGCCAGCAGCTCACCTAGCCTGGGCACAGATACGCAGTATTTT.

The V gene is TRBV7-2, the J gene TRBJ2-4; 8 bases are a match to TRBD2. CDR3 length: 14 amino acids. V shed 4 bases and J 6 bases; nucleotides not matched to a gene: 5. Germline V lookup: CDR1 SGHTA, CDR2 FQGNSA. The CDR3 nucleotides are TGTGCCAGCAGCTACTCAGCGGGGGTAAACATTCAGTACTTC. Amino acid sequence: CASSYSAGVNIQYF.

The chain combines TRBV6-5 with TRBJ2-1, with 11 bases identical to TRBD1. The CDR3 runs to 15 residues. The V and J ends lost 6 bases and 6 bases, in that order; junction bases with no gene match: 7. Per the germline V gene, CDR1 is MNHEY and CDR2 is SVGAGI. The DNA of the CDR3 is TGTGCCAGCAGATCCGGGACAGGGGGGAGCAATGAGCAGTTCTTC. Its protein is CASRSGTGGSNEQFF.

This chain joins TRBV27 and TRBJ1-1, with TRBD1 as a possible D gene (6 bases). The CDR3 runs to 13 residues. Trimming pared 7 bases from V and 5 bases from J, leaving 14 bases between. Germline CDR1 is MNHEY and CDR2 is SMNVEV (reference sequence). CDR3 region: CASTPRDMTEAFF. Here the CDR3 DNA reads TGTGCCAGCACCCCTCGGGACATGACTGAAGCTTTCTTT.